A single sample is the source of the 6 T cell receptor beta chains below, sequenced in a study of OX40 agonist ivuxolimab in advanced cancers. Generated by immunoSEQ multiplex PCR, the TCRdb table keeps only in-frame clones and is missing some. The top ten hold approximately 22% of the sample, which has some 40,000 clones, roughly 83% seen once. The sample in question was CD4+ or CD8+ T cells sorted from blood, obtained in a trial of the OX40 agonist ivuxolimab. The receptors originated from an adult with an advanced solid tumor such as melanoma, head and neck, liver or kidney cancer.

With regard to this clone: This CDR3 is also generated by other DNA sequences in the sample. The chain has TRBV28 and TRBJ1-5; D call uncertain. Germline V gene lookup returns CDR1 MDHEN and CDR2 SYDVKM. V was pared by 3 bases and J by 0 bases, with 3 bases between. The CDR3 covers 13 residues. In nucleotides, the CDR3 is TGTGCCAGCAGTTTTCCTAGCAATCAGCCCCAGCATTTT. It yields the protein CASSFPSNQPQHF.

The CDR3 sequence: CASSEWAGETQYF. CDR3 nucleotide sequence: TGTGCCAGCAGTGAATGGGCAGGAGAGACCCAGTACTTC. The V and J genes are TRBV6-1 and TRBJ2-5; the D is unclear. V was shortened by 2 bases and J by 4 bases, with 8 bases between the two germline ends. Per germline, CDR1 MNHNS and CDR2 SASEGT. The CDR3 has 13 amino acids.

This clone was found a few times. The chain couples TRBV19 to TRBJ2-5; no definite D call. The V gene's germline CDR1 is LNHDA and CDR2 SQIVND (reference sequence). This CDR3 comprises 15 residues. Trimming removed 0 bases at V and 6 bases at J, with 14 bases between. In DNA, the CDR3 is TGTGCCAGTAGTATAGACCCGGGCCCAACGAAGACCCAGTACTTC. Protein sequence: CASSIDPGPTKTQYF.

Of note for this clone: One junction end disagrees with the germline gene, perhaps due to a read error. This chain connects TRBV7-7 to TRBJ2-5; maybe TRBD2 (6 bases). The CDR3 has 15 amino acids. Germline V CDR1 and CDR2: SSHAT, FNYEAQ (reference sequence). The CDR3, as DNA: TGTGCTAGCAGCTTAGGGCGGGGCTGGGGAGAGACCCAGTACTTC. It encodes CASSLGRGWGETQYF.

This clone was counted a single time. The genes are TRBV28 and TRBJ2-1; 10 nucleotides align to TRBD2. CDR3 size: 16 residues. V shed 3 bases, J shed 3 bases, and the junction held 5 bases outside the gene matches. Germline V lookup: CDR1 MDHEN, CDR2 SYDVKM. This CDR3 reads CASSFIAGGGYNEQFF. CDR3 nucleotides: TGTGCCAGCAGTTTCATAGCGGGAGGAGGCTACAATGAGCAGTTCTTC.

The rearrangement uses TRBV7-6 and TRBJ2-7; 7 nucleotides align to TRBD2. Germline V CDR1 and CDR2: SGHVS, FNYEAQ. V shed 3 bases, J shed 0 bases, and the junction held 2 bases outside the gene matches. The CDR3 runs 14 residues. CDR3 protein: CASSLGGVSYEQYF. DNA for the CDR3: TGTGCCAGCAGCTTGGGAGGGGTCTCCTACGAGCAGTACTTC.